This T cell receptor (beta chain) was sequenced for a study of cytomegalovirus exposure and HLA in healthy donors. Findings of the study overall: As a later analysis showed, a missense DCLRE1C variant was linked to trimming of TCR beta V- and J-genes. Beyond CMV serostatus, there was no information to go on about immune exposure.

Worth noting for this clone: Its antigen is currently unknown.

The CDR3 runs 16 residues. Per the germline V gene, CDR1 is GTSNPN and CDR2 is SVGIG (reference sequence). V lost 1 base and J lost 5, with 18 bases in between. Use of 60 Vbeta and 13 Jbeta primers characterized the PCR. TCRdb's copy holds only in-frame clones and misses some; the assay was immunoSEQ multiplex PCR. The top ten hold roughly 3.2% of the sample, which has 110,000 to 150,000 clones, around 80% seen once. This sequence was found in a young man in good health and CMV-seropositive. V gene TRBV30 combines with J gene TRBJ1-5; D gene ambiguous. Sequenced input: PBMCs. The CDR3 region is CAWSAPLVTPDQPQHF. The CDR3 DNA is TGTGCCTGGAGTGCACCCCTCGTTACTCCGGATCAGCCCCAGCATTTT.